The clone carrying this T cell receptor beta chain was picked up a small number of times. Its matching antigen is unknown. The record originates from a study of blood T cells in healthy people across ages. Broader study findings: The fall in TCR beta diversity per million T cells was roughly linear with age.

A second PCR, run for about 6 to 12 cycles, used a sample-barcoded 5' primer plus a J-beta primer mix. Each CDR3 protein gets one entry after TCRdb re-called the 5' RACE reads with MiXCR. In the table there are hundreds of thousands of distinct CDR3 sequences, 58% of which are singletons. Donors were healthy Caucasian individuals from Russia aged about 6 to 90. V was pared by 0 bases and J by 12 bases, with 15 bases between. CDR1 is LGHNA, CDR2 YNFKEQ, per germline. CDR3 size: 14 residues. Sequencing was performed on blood. This chain joins TRBV4-2 and TRBJ2-1; D ambiguous. The source is a man aged 30 to 39 in good health. The CDR3 DNA reads TGTGCCAGCAGCCAAGATCGATTAAGTAGGGTGCAGTTCTTC. Translated, it gives CASSQDRLSRVQFF.